The clone carrying this T cell receptor (beta chain) was counted a few times. Antigen unknown. This entry belongs to a study of T cell repertoires in cytomegalovirus infection. The wider study: Both CMV infection and a matching HLA type were indicated by public TCR beta signatures.

Whole-study results and caveats: The ex vivo response was dominated by HLA-C-restricted CMV-specific TCR beta clonotypes. People with CMV and the relevant HLA were identified by cumulative public TCR beta family frequency.

TCRdb recomputed calls from the reads with MiXCR, one row per CDR3 protein. The sample lists some 920,000 distinct CDR3 sequences, about 33% occurring once. Germline loops: CDR1 MGHRA, CDR2 YSYEKL. The CDR3 is made up of 17 amino acids. V lost 0 bases and J lost 3, with 17 bases in between. The receptor was isolated from a human donor in good health (CMV status not recorded). Some clones in this sample may be carry-over from other donors' samples. Sequencing was performed on cultured CD8+ T cells from PBMCs, taken from culture after CMV antigen stimulation. V and J are TRBV4-1 and TRBJ1-2; maybe TRBD1 (5 bases). The CDR3 DNA follows: TGCGCCAGCAGCCAAGAGGGGGAAGAAGGGACGGACTATGGCTACACCTTC. Translating it yields CASSQEGEEGTDYGYTF.